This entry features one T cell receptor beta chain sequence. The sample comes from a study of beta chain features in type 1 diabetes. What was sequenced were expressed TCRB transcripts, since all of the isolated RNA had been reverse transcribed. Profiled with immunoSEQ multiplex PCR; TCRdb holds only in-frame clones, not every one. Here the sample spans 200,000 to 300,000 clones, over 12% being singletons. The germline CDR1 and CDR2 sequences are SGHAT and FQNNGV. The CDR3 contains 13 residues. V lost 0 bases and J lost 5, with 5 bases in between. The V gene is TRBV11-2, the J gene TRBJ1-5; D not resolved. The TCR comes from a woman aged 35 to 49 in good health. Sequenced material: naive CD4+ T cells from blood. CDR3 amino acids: CASSLDRDQPQHF. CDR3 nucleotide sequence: TGTGCCAGCAGCTTAGACCGAGATCAGCCCCAGCATTTT.